This T cell receptor beta chain appears in the sequencing data of a study of T cells expressing NK-cell markers. The CDR3 covers 14 residues. Per germline, CDR1 LGHDT and CDR2 YNNKEL (reference sequence). In generating TCR beta cDNA, 5'RACE template switching with UMIs was used. TCRdb reprocessed the 5' RACE reads, keeping one entry per CDR3 protein, no DNA. Its listing shows about 460,000 distinct CDR3 sequences. Study findings and constraints: The study did not resolve the HCMV specificity of expanded NKG2C+ T cell clones.

Notes on this clonotype: Its antigen is undetermined.

Sample: blood T cells: a sorted CD56 or NKG2C T cell subset, CD4+ or CD8+ T cells, or bulk PBMC T cells (not recorded which). This chain joins TRBV3-1 and TRBJ2-1; TCRdb's D call of TRBD2 is untestable without DNA. This receptor was obtained from a woman in her 50s in good health. CDR3 residues: CASSRAGGYNEQFF.